Reported below is one T cell receptor (beta chain). This specimen belongs to a study of blood T cell repertoires in COVID-19. Across the whole study: There were acute and convalescent COVID-19 samples, and they came from the United States, Italy and Spain. The cDNA or gDNA used as material had been derived from T cells, B-cell-depleted T cells, or PBMCs.

Per the original methods: It was from reference gene primer amplification that nucleated cell counts were estimated. The assay was immunoSEQ multiplex PCR, and TCRdb's table has in-frame clones only and misses some. The V and J calls and clone size come from that table; D and trimming were worked out from the DNA. The table shows more than 95,000 clones, with more than 85% occurring only once. Per the germline V gene, CDR1 is GTSNPN and CDR2 is SVGIG (reference sequence). The CDR3 extends over 16 amino acids. J was trimmed by 0 bases and V by 1 base; bases with no gene match: 8. The chain carries TRBV30 and TRBJ1-1; 7 bases are a match to TRBD1. The TCR originated in a human donor in a cohort sampled during active COVID-19. Sequencing was performed on peripheral blood. CDR3 in amino acids: CAWSDYSGGMNTEAFF. CDR3 coding DNA: TGTGCCTGGAGTGATTACTCAGGGGGGATGAACACTGAAGCTTTCTTT.